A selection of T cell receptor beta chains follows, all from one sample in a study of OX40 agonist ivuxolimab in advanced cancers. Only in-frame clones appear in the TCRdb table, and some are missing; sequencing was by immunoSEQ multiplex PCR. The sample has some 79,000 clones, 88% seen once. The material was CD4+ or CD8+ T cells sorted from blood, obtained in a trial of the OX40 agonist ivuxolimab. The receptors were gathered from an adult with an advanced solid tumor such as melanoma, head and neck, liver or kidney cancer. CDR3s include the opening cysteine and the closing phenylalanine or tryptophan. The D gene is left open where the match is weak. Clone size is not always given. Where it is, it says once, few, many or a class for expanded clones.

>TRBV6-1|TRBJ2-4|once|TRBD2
TGTGCCAGCAGTGGGGGGGGGTCCCACCCCTTAGGCAAAAACATTCAGTACTTC
CASSGGGSHPLGKNIQYF
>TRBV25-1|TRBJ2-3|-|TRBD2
TGTGCCAGCAGTGATAATACTAGCGGGAGACCAGATACGCAGTATTTT
CASSDNTSGRPDTQYF
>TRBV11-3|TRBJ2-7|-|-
TGTGCCAGCAGCTTATCCGAGGGGGGGACCTACGAGCAGTACTTC
CASSLSEGGTYEQYF
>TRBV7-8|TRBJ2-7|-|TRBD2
TGTGCCAGCAGCCTCACTAGCGGATCCTACGAGCAGTACTTC
CASSLTSGSYEQYF
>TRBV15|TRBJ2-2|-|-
TGTGCCACCAGCAGAGGTGGTATCACCGGGGAGCTGTTTTTT
CATSRGGITGELFF
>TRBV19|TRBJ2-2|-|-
TGTGCCAGTAGTAAGGGGAACTGGGGGAACACCGGGGAGCTGTTTTTT
CASSKGNWGNTGELFF
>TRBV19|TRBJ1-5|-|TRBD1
TGTGCCAGTACCCCCCGGGACAGGGATTATAGCAATCAGCCCCAGCATTTT
CASTPRDRDYSNQPQHF
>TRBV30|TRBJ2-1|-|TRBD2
TGTGCCTGGAGCCGGGGAGAAATAGCGGGACCCTACAATGAGCAGTTCTTC
CAWSRGEIAGPYNEQFF
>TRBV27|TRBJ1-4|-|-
TGTGCCAGCAGTACGCGACGGCTAAGTGGGGTCAATGAAAAACTGTTTTTT
CASSTRRLSGVNEKLFF
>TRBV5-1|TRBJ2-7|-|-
TGCGCCAGCAGCTCCGGGACATCCACCTACGAGCAGTACTTC
CASSSGTSTYEQYF
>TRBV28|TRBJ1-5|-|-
TGTGCCAGCAGTTTATCTTGGGTTCAGCCCCAGCATTTT
CASSLSWVQPQHF
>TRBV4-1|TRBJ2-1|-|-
TGCGCCAGCAGCCAACAAGAACGACAATTTCCGGGCGATGAGCAGTTCTTC
CASSQQERQFPGDEQFF
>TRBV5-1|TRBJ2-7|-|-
TGCGCCAGCAGCTTGGGGCAATACGAGCAGTACTTC
CASSLGQYEQYF
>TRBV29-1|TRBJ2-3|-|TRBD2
TGCAGCGCGGGACTAGCGGGAGTTGTAGATACGCAGTATTTT
CSAGLAGVVDTQYF